Reported below is one TCR beta chain. This specimen comes from a study of radiation and T cells in renal cell carcinoma. Time point in this sample: blood 2 weeks post-SBRT. This sample's treatment: 15 Gy SBRT to primary tumor, nephrectomy 4 weeks later. The germline CDR1 and CDR2 sequences are ENHRY and SYGVKD. The CDR3 loop spans 13 amino acids. The trim removed 10 bases at V and 2 bases at J, leaving 7 bases unmatched. Method: immunoSEQ multiplex PCR; TCRdb's copy keeps in-frame clones and lacks some. Among roughly 130,000 clones listed, 70% to 90% were seen once. This sequence joins TRBV10-3 and TRBJ2-7; TRBD2 agrees at 8 bases. The TCR comes from a woman aged 55-75 years with renal cell carcinoma. Sequenced material: blood, taken from a patient whose treatment included radiotherapy and nephrectomy. CDR3 loop: CATKAGVPYEQYF. For the CDR3, the DNA is TGTGCCACGAAAGCGGGAGTACCCTACGAGCAGTACTTC.